This is a list of T cell receptor beta chains from one sample in a study of cytomegalovirus exposure and HLA in healthy donors. Only in-frame clones appear in the TCRdb table, and some are missing; sequencing was by immunoSEQ multiplex PCR. The table shows about 140,000 clones, with 87% occurring only once. Material for sequencing was PBMCs. The receptors stem from a man in his late teens or twenties in good health and CMV-seropositive. Both conserved end residues are part of each CDR3. Fields, in order: CDR3 protein, CDR3 DNA, clone size, V gene, J gene, D gene. A D gene is named only where the DNA matches it firmly. Size values are once, few and many counts, or a class for expanded clones, and some rows have none.

CASAGTATTDTQYF	TGTGCCAGTGCAGGGACAGCAACAACAGATACGCAGTATTTT	once	TRBV19	TRBJ2-3	TRBD1
CASSWTGGVETQYF	TGTGCCAGCAGCTGGACAGGGGGCGTAGAGACCCAGTACTTC	NA	TRBV11-2	TRBJ2-5	TRBD1
CASGPGDSANEKLFF	TGTGCTAGTGGGCCCGGGGATTCGGCTAATGAAAAACTGTTTTTT	once	TRBV12-5	TRBJ1-4	NA
CSAATVNTEAFF	TGCAGCGCCGCTACAGTGAACACTGAAGCTTTCTTT	NA	TRBV29-1	TRBJ1-1	NA
CASSTLDSLNEQFF	TGTGCCAGTAGTACTCTCGACAGCCTGAATGAGCAGTTCTTC	NA	TRBV19	TRBJ2-1	NA
CASSAGTSPYEQYF	TGTGCCAGCAGCGCCGGGACTAGTCCTTACGAGCAGTACTTC	NA	TRBV5-4	TRBJ2-7	TRBD2
CASSQNPGGGYTF	TGCGCCAGCAGTCAGAACCCTGGGGGCGGCTACACCTTC	NA	TRBV5-1	TRBJ1-2	NA
CASSYGATYSGNTIYF	TGTGCCAGCAGTTACGGAGCGACCTACTCTGGAAACACCATATATTTT	NA	TRBV6-5	TRBJ1-3	NA
CASSLDRGVYGYTF	TGTGCCAGCAGCTTGGACAGGGGAGTCTATGGCTACACCTTC	NA	TRBV5-4	TRBJ1-2	TRBD1
CASSQGYGGQGYTF	TGTGCCAGCAGCCAAGGGTACGGGGGGCAGGGCTACACCTTC	NA	TRBV4-2	TRBJ1-2	NA
CASSERENPEKLFF	TGTGCCAGCAGCGAAAGAGAAAATCCTGAAAAACTGTTTTTT	once	TRBV9	TRBJ1-4	NA